Listed below are T cell receptor beta chains from one sample, sequenced in a study of CD8+ T cells in alopecia areata. Data came from immunoSEQ multiplex PCR; TCRdb stores just in-frame clones and leaves some out. Of around 120,000 clones listed, around 58% are singletons. Material: CD8+ T cells sorted from blood, obtained at week 4, from a patient treated with tofacitinib. These receptors all stem from a human donor with alopecia areata. CDR3s include the opening cysteine and the closing phenylalanine or tryptophan. Fields, in order: clone size, D gene, V gene, J gene, CDR3 protein, CDR3 DNA. A D gene is named only where the DNA matches it firmly. Where a row states a size, it is once, few, many or the class of an expanded clone; other rows omit it.

clone_size: .; d_call: .; v_call: TRBV29-1; j_call: TRBJ2-2; cdr3_aa: CSVEGGRGTGELFF; cdr3_nt: TGCAGCGTTGAAGGCGGGCGGGGCACCGGGGAGCTGTTTTTT
clone_size: few; d_call: TRBD1; v_call: TRBV10-3; j_call: TRBJ2-5; cdr3_aa: CAIGTGLQETQYF; cdr3_nt: TGTGCCATAGGGACAGGCCTCCAAGAGACCCAGTACTTC
clone_size: few; d_call: .; v_call: TRBV29-1; j_call: TRBJ1-2; cdr3_aa: CSALGGDYGYTF; cdr3_nt: TGCAGCGCCCTCGGAGGAGACTATGGCTACACCTTC
clone_size: .; d_call: .; v_call: TRBV6-1; j_call: TRBJ1-6; cdr3_aa: CASSDGDNSPLHF; cdr3_nt: TGTGCCAGCAGTGATGGGGATAATTCACCCCTCCACTTT
clone_size: .; d_call: .; v_call: TRBV15; j_call: TRBJ2-5; cdr3_aa: CATSRVRGIETQYF; cdr3_nt: TGTGCCACCAGCAGAGTAAGGGGTATCGAGACCCAGTACTTC
clone_size: .; d_call: .; v_call: TRBV29-1; j_call: TRBJ1-2; cdr3_aa: CSVEILGGYTF; cdr3_nt: TGCAGCGTTGAAATTTTGGGGGGCTACACCTTC
clone_size: .; d_call: TRBD2; v_call: TRBV29-1; j_call: TRBJ2-7; cdr3_aa: CSVEAGGSYEQYF; cdr3_nt: TGCAGCGTTGAGGCGGGGGGGTCCTACGAGCAGTACTTC
clone_size: .; d_call: TRBD1; v_call: TRBV30; j_call: TRBJ1-1; cdr3_aa: CAWTSGQSFFTEAFF; cdr3_nt: TGTGCCTGGACCTCGGGACAGTCATTCTTCACTGAAGCTTTCTTT
clone_size: once; d_call: .; v_call: TRBV5-1; j_call: TRBJ2-7; cdr3_aa: CASSLSPGNEQYF; cdr3_nt: TGCGCCAGCAGCTTGAGTCCAGGGAACGAGCAGTACTTC
clone_size: .; d_call: TRBD2; v_call: TRBV2; j_call: TRBJ2-5; cdr3_aa: CASRAGLGQETQYF; cdr3_nt: TGTGCCAGCAGGGCGGGACTAGGACAAGAGACCCAGTACTTC
clone_size: .; d_call: .; v_call: TRBV7-9; j_call: TRBJ1-5; cdr3_aa: CASSFLDSNQPQHF; cdr3_nt: TGTGCCAGCAGCTTCCTGGATAGCAATCAGCCCCAGCATTTT
clone_size: .; d_call: .; v_call: TRBV27; j_call: TRBJ1-2; cdr3_aa: CASSLDARPGYTF; cdr3_nt: TGTGCCAGCAGTTTAGATGCTCGGCCTGGCTACACCTTC
clone_size: .; d_call: .; v_call: TRBV28; j_call: TRBJ2-3; cdr3_aa: CASSPFYKAHTDTQYF; cdr3_nt: TGTGCCAGCAGTCCCTTTTACAAGGCTCACACAGATACGCAGTATTTT
clone_size: few; d_call: TRBD1; v_call: TRBV13; j_call: TRBJ2-1; cdr3_aa: CASRDTGGGYNEQFF; cdr3_nt: TGTGCCAGCAGGGATACAGGGGGCGGCTACAATGAGCAGTTCTTC
clone_size: .; d_call: TRBD1; v_call: TRBV5-6; j_call: TRBJ2-7; cdr3_aa: CASSFGRGSYEQYF; cdr3_nt: TGTGCCAGCAGCTTCGGCAGGGGGTCCTACGAGCAGTACTTC
clone_size: .; d_call: .; v_call: TRBV30; j_call: TRBJ1-1; cdr3_aa: CAWSGTVNTEAFF; cdr3_nt: TGTGCCTGGAGTGGGACTGTGAACACTGAAGCTTTCTTT
clone_size: .; d_call: .; v_call: TRBV28; j_call: TRBJ2-1; cdr3_aa: CASSPTGDSYNEQFF; cdr3_nt: TGTGCCAGCAGTCCCACGGGGGACTCCTACAATGAGCAGTTCTTC
clone_size: .; d_call: .; v_call: TRBV14; j_call: TRBJ2-6; cdr3_aa: CASSPVSGANVLTF; cdr3_nt: TGTGCCAGCAGCCCGGTCTCTGGGGCCAACGTCCTGACTTTC
clone_size: .; d_call: .; v_call: TRBV5-1; j_call: TRBJ2-2; cdr3_aa: CASSFRTATGELFF; cdr3_nt: TGCGCCAGCAGCTTTAGGACAGCCACCGGGGAGCTGTTTTTT
clone_size: many; d_call: .; v_call: TRBV15; j_call: TRBJ1-2; cdr3_aa: CATRTAGTDNYGYTF; cdr3_nt: TGTGCCACCAGAACCGCCGGGACTGACAACTATGGCTACACCTTC
clone_size: once; d_call: .; v_call: TRBV19; j_call: TRBJ1-1; cdr3_aa: CASGLSPTTEAFF; cdr3_nt: TGTGCCTCCGGACTGTCTCCAACAACTGAAGCTTTCTTT
clone_size: .; d_call: TRBD1; v_call: TRBV6-5; j_call: TRBJ2-7; cdr3_aa: CASRPARTGGYEQYF; cdr3_nt: TGTGCCAGCAGACCCGCCCGGACAGGGGGCTACGAGCAGTACTTC
clone_size: .; d_call: TRBD2; v_call: TRBV6-4; j_call: TRBJ2-3; cdr3_aa: CASSDATSGGRRQYF; cdr3_nt: TGTGCCAGCAGTGATGCGACTAGCGGGGGAAGACGACAGTATTTT
clone_size: .; d_call: TRBD1; v_call: TRBV29-1; j_call: TRBJ1-2; cdr3_aa: CSVYRGYYGYTF; cdr3_nt: TGCAGCGTCTACAGGGGCTACTATGGCTACACCTTC
clone_size: .; d_call: .; v_call: TRBV30; j_call: TRBJ2-7; cdr3_aa: CAWTRGFEQYF; cdr3_nt: TGTGCCTGGACTCGGGGGTTCGAGCAGTACTTC
clone_size: .; d_call: .; v_call: TRBV30; j_call: TRBJ2-1; cdr3_aa: CAWSDTSEQFF; cdr3_nt: TGTGCCTGGAGCGACACATCCGAGCAGTTCTTC
clone_size: .; d_call: TRBD2; v_call: TRBV27; j_call: TRBJ2-1; cdr3_aa: CASSGDYLGNEQFF; cdr3_nt: TGTGCCAGCAGTGGGGACTACCTGGGGAATGAGCAGTTCTTC
clone_size: .; d_call: .; v_call: TRBV7-2; j_call: TRBJ2-7; cdr3_aa: CASSPSPGEAYEQYF; cdr3_nt: TGTGCCAGCAGCCCCAGTCCGGGAGAAGCGTACGAGCAGTACTTC
clone_size: .; d_call: .; v_call: TRBV14; j_call: TRBJ1-1; cdr3_aa: CASSQDGTNTEAFF; cdr3_nt: TGTGCCAGCAGCCAAGATGGTACGAACACTGAAGCTTTCTTT
clone_size: .; d_call: TRBD2; v_call: TRBV7-2; j_call: TRBJ2-3; cdr3_aa: CASSSGTSGTDTQYF; cdr3_nt: TGTGCCAGCAGCAGCGGGACTAGTGGCACAGATACGCAGTATTTT
clone_size: .; d_call: .; v_call: TRBV5-1; j_call: TRBJ2-3; cdr3_aa: CASSPLGGTDTQYF; cdr3_nt: TGCGCCAGCAGCCCCCTTGGGGGCACAGATACGCAGTATTTT
clone_size: .; d_call: .; v_call: TRBV7-6; j_call: TRBJ2-7; cdr3_aa: CASSLGAGAYEQYF; cdr3_nt: TGTGCCAGCAGCTTAGGTGCAGGAGCTTACGAGCAGTACTTC
clone_size: .; d_call: .; v_call: TRBV25-1; j_call: TRBJ2-7; cdr3_aa: CASSEGPRGYF; cdr3_nt: TGTGCCAGCAGTGAAGGTCCTCGGGGGTACTTC
clone_size: .; d_call: TRBD2; v_call: TRBV27; j_call: TRBJ2-1; cdr3_aa: CASSLVAGDSYNEQFF; cdr3_nt: TGTGCCAGCAGTTTAGTTGCGGGGGACTCCTACAATGAGCAGTTCTTC
clone_size: .; d_call: TRBD1; v_call: TRBV30; j_call: TRBJ2-2; cdr3_aa: CALTGIKNTGELFF; cdr3_nt: TGTGCCCTGACAGGGATAAAGAACACCGGGGAGCTGTTTTTT
clone_size: .; d_call: .; v_call: TRBV27; j_call: TRBJ2-7; cdr3_aa: CASSLSGGAVYEQYF; cdr3_nt: TGTGCCAGCAGTTTATCGGGGGGCGCCGTCTACGAGCAGTACTTC
clone_size: few; d_call: .; v_call: TRBV11-1; j_call: TRBJ1-2; cdr3_aa: CASSFTTAYGYTF; cdr3_nt: TGTGCCAGCAGCTTCACGACAGCTTATGGCTACACCTTC
clone_size: .; d_call: TRBD1; v_call: TRBV29-1; j_call: TRBJ1-2; cdr3_aa: CSVGDSLHLANYGYTF; cdr3_nt: TGCAGCGTTGGGGACAGCCTTCACCTAGCTAACTATGGCTACACCTTC
clone_size: .; d_call: .; v_call: TRBV30; j_call: TRBJ2-7; cdr3_aa: CAWSVQQIYEQYF; cdr3_nt: TGTGCCTGGAGTGTACAACAGATATACGAGCAGTACTTC
clone_size: .; d_call: .; v_call: TRBV19; j_call: TRBJ2-1; cdr3_aa: CASSSPQPRSSYNEQFF; cdr3_nt: TGTGCCAGTAGTTCACCCCAACCACGGAGCTCCTACAATGAGCAGTTCTTC
clone_size: .; d_call: .; v_call: TRBV29-1; j_call: TRBJ1-4; cdr3_aa: CSVEKEWINEKLFF; cdr3_nt: TGCAGCGTTGAGAAGGAATGGATTAATGAAAAACTGTTTTTT